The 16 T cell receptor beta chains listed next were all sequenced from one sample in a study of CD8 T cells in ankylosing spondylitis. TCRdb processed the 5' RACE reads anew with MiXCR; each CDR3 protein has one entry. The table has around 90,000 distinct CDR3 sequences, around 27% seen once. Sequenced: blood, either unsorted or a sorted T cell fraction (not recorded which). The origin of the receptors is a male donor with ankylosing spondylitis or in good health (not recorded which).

CDR3 protein: CSARPRDTYEQYF. CDR3 bases: TGCAGTGCTAGACCCAGGGACACCTACGAGCAGTACTTC. V gene TRBV20-1 combines with J gene TRBJ2-7; D is perhaps TRBD1 (6 bases). Germline CDR1 is DFQATT and CDR2 is SNEGSKA (reference sequence). The CDR3 loop spans 13 amino acids. With 2 bases removed from V and 2 bases from J, the gap between germline ends came to 10 bases.

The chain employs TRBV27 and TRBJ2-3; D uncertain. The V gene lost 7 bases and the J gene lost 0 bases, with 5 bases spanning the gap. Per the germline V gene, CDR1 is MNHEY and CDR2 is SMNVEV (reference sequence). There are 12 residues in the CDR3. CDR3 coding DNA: TGTGCCAGCACCGGAAGCACAGATACGCAGTATTTT. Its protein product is CASTGSTDTQYF.

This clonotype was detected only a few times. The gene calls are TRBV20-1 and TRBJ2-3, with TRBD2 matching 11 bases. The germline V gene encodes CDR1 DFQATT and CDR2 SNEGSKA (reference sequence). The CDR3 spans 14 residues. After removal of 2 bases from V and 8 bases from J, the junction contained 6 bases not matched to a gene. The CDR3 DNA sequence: TGCAGTGCTAGACCTCTAGCGGGAGGTGGTACGCAGTATTTT. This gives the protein CSARPLAGGGTQYF.

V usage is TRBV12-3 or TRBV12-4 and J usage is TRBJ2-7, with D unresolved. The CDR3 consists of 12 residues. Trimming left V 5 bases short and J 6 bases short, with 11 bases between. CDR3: CASSLGFGEQYF. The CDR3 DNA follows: TGTGCCAGCAGTCTGGGGTTCGGCGAGCAGTACTTC.

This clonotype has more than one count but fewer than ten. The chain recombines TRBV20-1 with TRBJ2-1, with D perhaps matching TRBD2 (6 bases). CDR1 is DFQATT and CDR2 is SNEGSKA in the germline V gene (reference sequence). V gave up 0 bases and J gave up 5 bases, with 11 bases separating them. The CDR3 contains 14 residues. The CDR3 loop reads CSARDQLANNEQFF. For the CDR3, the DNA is TGCAGTGCTAGAGATCAGCTAGCGAACAATGAGCAGTTCTTC.

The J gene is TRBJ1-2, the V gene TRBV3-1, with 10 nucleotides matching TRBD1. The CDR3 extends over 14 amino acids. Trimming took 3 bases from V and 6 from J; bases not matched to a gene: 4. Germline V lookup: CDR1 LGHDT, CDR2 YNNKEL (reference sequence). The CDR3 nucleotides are TGTGCCAGCAGCCAGAAAGACAGGGGGCATGGCTACACCTTC. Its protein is CASSQKDRGHGYTF.

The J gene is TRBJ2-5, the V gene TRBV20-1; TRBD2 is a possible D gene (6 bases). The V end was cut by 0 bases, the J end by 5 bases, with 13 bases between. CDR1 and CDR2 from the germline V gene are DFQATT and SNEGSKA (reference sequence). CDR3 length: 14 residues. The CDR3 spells CSARDLGGYETQYF. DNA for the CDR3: TGCAGTGCTAGAGATCTCGGGGGTTACGAGACCCAGTACTTC.

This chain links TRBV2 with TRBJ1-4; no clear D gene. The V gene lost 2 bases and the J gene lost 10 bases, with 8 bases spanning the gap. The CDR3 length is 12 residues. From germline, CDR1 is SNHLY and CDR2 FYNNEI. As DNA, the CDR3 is TGTGCCAGCAGTGAAAGGGAGCCAAAACTGTTTTTT. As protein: CASSEREPKLFF.

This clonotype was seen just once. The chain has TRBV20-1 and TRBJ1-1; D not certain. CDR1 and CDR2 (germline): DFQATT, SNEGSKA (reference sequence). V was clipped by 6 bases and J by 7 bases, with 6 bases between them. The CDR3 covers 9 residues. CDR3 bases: TGCAGTGCAAGAAATGAAGCTTTCTTT. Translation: CSARNEAFF.

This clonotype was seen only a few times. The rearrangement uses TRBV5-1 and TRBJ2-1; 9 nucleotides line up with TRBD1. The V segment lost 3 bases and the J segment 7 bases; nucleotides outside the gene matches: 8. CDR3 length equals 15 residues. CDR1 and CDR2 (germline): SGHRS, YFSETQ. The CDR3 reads CASSSTRDRVNEQFF. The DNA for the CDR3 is TGCGCCAGCAGCTCAACAAGGGACAGGGTGAATGAGCAGTTCTTC.

In nucleotides, the CDR3 is TGTGCCACCAGTGATTTGCCTCGTGCGGGACACAACACCGGGGAGCTGTTTTTT. It yields the protein CATSDLPRAGHNTGELFF. This chain joins TRBV24-1 and TRBJ2-2, with D perhaps given as TRBD1 or TRBD2 (6 bases each). Per germline, CDR1 KGHDR and CDR2 SFDVKD. Trimming pared 0 bases from V and 2 bases from J, leaving 15 bases between. This CDR3 region has 18 residues.

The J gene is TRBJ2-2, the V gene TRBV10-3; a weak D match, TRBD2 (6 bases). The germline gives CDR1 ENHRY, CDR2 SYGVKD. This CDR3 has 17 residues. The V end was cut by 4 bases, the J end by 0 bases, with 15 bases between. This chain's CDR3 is CAISGGSGHANTGELFF. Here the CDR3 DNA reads TGTGCCATCAGTGGGGGTAGCGGACACGCGAACACCGGGGAGCTGTTTTTT.

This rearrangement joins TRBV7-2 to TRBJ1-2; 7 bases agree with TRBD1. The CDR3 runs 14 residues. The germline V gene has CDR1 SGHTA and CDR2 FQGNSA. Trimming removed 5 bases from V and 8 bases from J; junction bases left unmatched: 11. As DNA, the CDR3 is TGTGCCAGCAGCCCCGCCCGGACAGGTGGGGGCTACACCTTC. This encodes CASSPARTGGGYTF. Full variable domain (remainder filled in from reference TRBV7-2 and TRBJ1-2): GAGVSQSPSNKVTEKGKDVELRCDPISGHTALYWYRQSLGQGLEFLIYFQGNSAPDKSGLPSDRFSAERTGGSVSTLTIQRTQQEDSAVYLCASSPARTGGGYTFGSGTRLTVV.

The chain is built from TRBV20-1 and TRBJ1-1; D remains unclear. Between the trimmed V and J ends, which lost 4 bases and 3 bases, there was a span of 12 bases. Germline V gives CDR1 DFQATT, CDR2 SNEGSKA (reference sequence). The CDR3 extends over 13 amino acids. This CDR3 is CSANSAGDTEAFF. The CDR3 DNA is TGCAGTGCTAACTCAGCCGGAGACACTGAAGCTTTCTTT.

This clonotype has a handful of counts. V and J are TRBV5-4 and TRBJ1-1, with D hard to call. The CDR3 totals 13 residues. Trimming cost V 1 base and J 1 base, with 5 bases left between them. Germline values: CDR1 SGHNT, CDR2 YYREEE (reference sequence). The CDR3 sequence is CASSLPPNTEAFF. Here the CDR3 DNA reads TGTGCCAGCAGCTTGCCGCCGAACACTGAAGCTTTCTTT.

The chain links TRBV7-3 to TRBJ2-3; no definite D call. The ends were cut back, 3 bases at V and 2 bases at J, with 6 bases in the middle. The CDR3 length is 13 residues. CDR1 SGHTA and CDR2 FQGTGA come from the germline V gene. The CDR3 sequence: CASSFTTTDTQYF. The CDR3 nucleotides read TGTGCCAGCAGCTTCACTACCACAGATACGCAGTATTTT.